This T cell receptor (beta chain) was found in a study of cytomegalovirus exposure and HLA in healthy donors. General study results and limits: Most TCR sequences were uncommon, yet certain public TCRs appeared in many donors. Reports credit the classifier with highly specific, highly sensitive diagnosis of cytomegalovirus status.

Clones were read by immunoSEQ multiplex PCR, and TCRdb kept only the in-frame ones, dropping some. The data hold some 41,000 clones, with approximately 93% observed a single time. With 8 bases clipped from V and 4 bases from J, the junction kept 8 bases outside the gene matches. Looked up from germline, CDR1 is MRHNA and CDR2 is SNTAGT. This CDR3 is 15 amino acids long. As concerns this clone: As yet, its antigen is unknown.

The sample was PBMCs. V is TRBV6-4 and J is TRBJ1-4, with 9 positions matching TRBD1. The TCR originated in a woman under 30 in good health and CMV-seronegative. The CDR3 is CASGGQGTLNEKLFF. The CDR3 coding sequence is TGTGCCAGCGGGGGACAGGGCACCCTTAATGAAAAACTGTTTTTT.